This T cell receptor beta chain is from a study of blood T cell repertoires in COVID-19. V was clipped by 0 bases and J by 2 bases, with 20 bases between them. The CDR3 runs 19 residues. The germline V gene encodes CDR1 MGHRA and CDR2 YSYEKL. Produced via immunoSEQ multiplex PCR; TCRdb's table is partial and in-frame only. The sample lists just under 350,000 clones, around nine tenths occurring once. Material for sequencing was peripheral blood. This TCR was recovered from a woman under 30 who had recovered from COVID-19. The V and J genes are TRBV4-1 and TRBJ1-5; possibly TRBD1 for D (5 bases). The CDR3 loop reads CASSQDYVAGLQGNQPQHF. The CDR3 DNA reads TGCGCCAGCAGCCAAGATTACGTCGCTGGCTTACAGGGCAATCAGCCCCAGCATTTT.